These T cell receptor beta chains were read from a single sample in a study of blood T cell repertoires in COVID-19. Clones were sequenced by immunoSEQ multiplex PCR, and TCRdb holds only the in-frame ones, with some missing. The table shows around 330,000 clones, with 90% occurring only once. The sequenced sample was PBMCs or T cells enriched from blood (not recorded which). The receptors originated from a man aged 55 to 69 who had recovered from COVID-19. Both conserved end residues are part of each CDR3. The order of the fields is CDR3 protein, CDR3 DNA, V gene, D gene, clone size, J gene. The D gene is left open where the match is weak. Not all rows give a size; the values are once, few, many and, for expanded clones, a class.

cdr3_aa: CASSLESLATAYEQYF; cdr3_nt: TGTGCCAGCAGCTTGGAATCGTTGGCGACAGCCTACGAGCAGTACTTC; v_call: TRBV5-5; d_call: NA; clone_size: NA; j_call: TRBJ2-7
cdr3_aa: CASSLAKASGNRPQYF; cdr3_nt: TGTGCCAGCAGCTTGGCCAAGGCTAGCGGGAATAGACCCCAGTACTTC; v_call: TRBV5-6; d_call: TRBD2; clone_size: many; j_call: TRBJ2-5
cdr3_aa: CSATTGFEQYF; cdr3_nt: TGCAGTGCCACGACAGGGTTCGAGCAGTACTTC; v_call: TRBV20-1; d_call: TRBD1; clone_size: NA; j_call: TRBJ2-7
cdr3_aa: CASRGQVHQPQHF; cdr3_nt: TGTGCCAGCAGAGGACAGGTACATCAGCCCCAGCATTTT; v_call: TRBV12-3/TRBV12-4; d_call: TRBD1; clone_size: once; j_call: TRBJ1-5
cdr3_aa: CASSVVGASGNTIYF; cdr3_nt: TGTGCCAGCAGCGTAGTGGGGGCGAGTGGAAACACCATATATTTT; v_call: TRBV9; d_call: NA; clone_size: once; j_call: TRBJ1-3
cdr3_aa: CASTYGGNNSPLHF; cdr3_nt: TGTGCCAGCACCTACGGGGGAAATAATTCACCCCTCCACTTT; v_call: TRBV2; d_call: NA; clone_size: NA; j_call: TRBJ1-6
cdr3_aa: CASSEGTGVETQYF; cdr3_nt: TGTGCCAGCAGTGAGGGGACAGGGGTGGAGACCCAGTACTTC; v_call: TRBV6-1; d_call: TRBD1; clone_size: NA; j_call: TRBJ2-5
cdr3_aa: CAWSQNRGGYGYTF; cdr3_nt: TGTGCCTGGAGTCAGAACAGGGGGGGCTATGGCTACACCTTC; v_call: TRBV30; d_call: TRBD1; clone_size: NA; j_call: TRBJ1-2
cdr3_aa: CASSYRGGNTEAFF; cdr3_nt: TGTGCCAGCAGTTACAGGGGTGGTAACACTGAAGCTTTCTTT; v_call: TRBV6-2/TRBV6-3; d_call: NA; clone_size: few; j_call: TRBJ1-1
cdr3_aa: CASMGFNNSPLHF; cdr3_nt: TGTGCCAGCATGGGCTTCAATAATTCACCCCTCCACTTT; v_call: TRBV6-5; d_call: NA; clone_size: few; j_call: TRBJ1-6
cdr3_aa: CASSRDRGVGYTF; cdr3_nt: TGTGCCAGCAGTCGGGACAGGGGCGTTGGCTACACCTTC; v_call: TRBV6-5; d_call: TRBD1; clone_size: NA; j_call: TRBJ1-2
cdr3_aa: CASSLGTGGGQPQHF; cdr3_nt: TGTGCCAGCAGCTTAGGGACAGGGGGGGGTCAGCCCCAGCATTTT; v_call: TRBV7-8; d_call: TRBD1; clone_size: NA; j_call: TRBJ1-5
cdr3_aa: CASSEGSGVVPQHF; cdr3_nt: TGTGCCAGCAGCGAGGGTTCGGGAGTTGTGCCCCAGCATTTT; v_call: TRBV5-5; d_call: NA; clone_size: once; j_call: TRBJ1-5
cdr3_aa: CASSLGDRGRNTEAFF; cdr3_nt: TGCGCCAGCAGCTTGGGGGACAGGGGGAGGAATACTGAAGCTTTCTTT; v_call: TRBV5-1; d_call: TRBD1; clone_size: NA; j_call: TRBJ1-1
cdr3_aa: CASSQATGLHGYTF; cdr3_nt: TGTGCCAGCAGTCAAGCTACAGGGCTCCATGGCTACACCTTC; v_call: TRBV6-1; d_call: NA; clone_size: NA; j_call: TRBJ1-2
cdr3_aa: CASSPGRRLDYGYTF; cdr3_nt: TGTGCCAGCTCACCAGGTCGCAGGCTGGACTATGGCTACACCTTC; v_call: TRBV18; d_call: NA; clone_size: NA; j_call: TRBJ1-2
cdr3_aa: CASSLDGSGGGTDTQYF; cdr3_nt: TGCGCCAGCAGCTTGGATGGTAGCGGGGGCGGCACAGATACGCAGTATTTT; v_call: TRBV5-1; d_call: TRBD2; clone_size: NA; j_call: TRBJ2-3
cdr3_aa: CASSTSPIGGVRQPQHF; cdr3_nt: TGTGCCAGTAGTACCTCCCCCATCGGAGGCGTTCGCCAGCCCCAGCATTTT; v_call: TRBV19; d_call: NA; clone_size: NA; j_call: TRBJ1-5
cdr3_aa: CASSESREGGVDSSYNEQFF; cdr3_nt: TGTGCCAGCAGCGAAAGTCGTGAGGGCGGGGTCGATAGCTCCTACAATGAGCAGTTCTTC; v_call: TRBV9; d_call: NA; clone_size: once; j_call: TRBJ2-1
cdr3_aa: CASSEPRDRGKWSQYF; cdr3_nt: TGTGCCAGCAGTGAACCCCGGGACAGGGGGAAGTGGTCCCAGTACTTC; v_call: TRBV25-1; d_call: TRBD1; clone_size: NA; j_call: TRBJ2-5
cdr3_aa: CASSLVLVSGVRGGEQFF; cdr3_nt: TGTGCCAGCAGCTTAGTTTTGGTGTCGGGAGTGAGGGGCGGTGAGCAGTTCTTC; v_call: TRBV7-8; d_call: NA; clone_size: NA; j_call: TRBJ2-1
cdr3_aa: CASSLAKTSPSYNEQFF; cdr3_nt: TGTGCCAGCAGCTTAGCCAAGACTTCCCCATCCTACAATGAGCAGTTCTTC; v_call: TRBV7-2; d_call: NA; clone_size: NA; j_call: TRBJ2-1